What follows is one TCR beta chain and its context. It lacks a known antigen. Base qualities are not at hand, and no much larger clone is one base apart. Libraries came from 5' RACE. The data were produced on an Illumina HiSeq 2000. The raw public reads went through TCRdb reprocessing: fastp at Q25, MiXCR clone calling, in-frame beta chains kept. Identical CDR3 protein sequences are pooled into one entry, listed with their most common genes and DNA. The sample data list 450 to 500 distinct CDR3 sequences, and over 20% of these were observed just once. About 19% of the sample lies in the top ten. The record originates from a study (dated by TCRdb to the mid-2010s). Looking at the study overall: The origins of HIV persistence were investigated in individuals who naturally controlled HIV infection.

Sequenced sample: central memory T cells from blood PBMCs. Taken with the paper, the label for cell subset or site translates to: central memory CD4+ T cells. The receptor comes from a female donor with HIV.

The DNA reads as follows: TGTGCTAGTGGTTTGGTATATGAGATTGGGCCCATAGAGAATGAGCAGTTCTTC. This encodes CASGLVYEIGPIENEQFF. The rearranged segments are TRBV12-5 and TRBJ2-1; the D gene assignment is ambiguous. The germline V gene specifies LGHNT as CDR1 and FRNRAP as CDR2. Including the terminal cysteine and phenylalanine, the CDR3 comprises 18 residues. Of the read, only the CDR3 DNA is kept; its 54 bases are in frame from base 1. The junction carries 22 bases between V and J, which are trimmed by 0 bases and 7 bases respectively.